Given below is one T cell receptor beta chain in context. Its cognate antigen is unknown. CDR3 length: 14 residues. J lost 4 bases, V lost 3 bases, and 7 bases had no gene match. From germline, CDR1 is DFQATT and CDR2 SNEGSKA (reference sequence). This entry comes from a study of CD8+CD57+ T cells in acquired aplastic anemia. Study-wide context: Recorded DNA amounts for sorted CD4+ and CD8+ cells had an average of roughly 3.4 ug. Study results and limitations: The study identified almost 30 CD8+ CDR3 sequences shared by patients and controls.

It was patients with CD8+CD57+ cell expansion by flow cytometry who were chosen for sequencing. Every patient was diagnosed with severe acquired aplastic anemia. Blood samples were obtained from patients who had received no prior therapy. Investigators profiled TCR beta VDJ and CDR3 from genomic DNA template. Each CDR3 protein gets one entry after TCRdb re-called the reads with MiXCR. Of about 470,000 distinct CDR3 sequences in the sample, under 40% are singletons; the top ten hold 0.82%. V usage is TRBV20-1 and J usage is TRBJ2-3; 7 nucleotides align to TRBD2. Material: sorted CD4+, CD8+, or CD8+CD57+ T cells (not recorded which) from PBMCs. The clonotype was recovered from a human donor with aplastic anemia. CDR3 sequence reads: CSASGAGRPDTQYF. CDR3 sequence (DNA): TGCAGTGCTAGTGGAGCGGGGAGACCAGATACGCAGTATTTT.